Described below is a single T cell receptor beta chain sequence and its context. The germline gives CDR1 SEHNR, CDR2 FQNEAQ (reference sequence). Trimming took off 1 base at V and 11 bases at J, with 13 bases between the two ends. The CDR3 runs 13 residues. The data were obtained in a study of blood T cells in healthy people across ages. Roughly 9.2 milliliters of peripheral blood were drawn from each donor into EDTA-treated tubes. Combining a sample-barcoded 5' primer with a J-beta primer mix, a second PCR ran for roughly 6 to 12 cycles. A template-switch adaptor with 12 random nucleotides tagged each cDNA molecule. TCRdb used MiXCR to reprocess the 5' RACE reads, holding one entry per CDR3 protein. The repertoire includes about 1,400,000 distinct CDR3 sequences, roughly 40% of them detected once, and under 8% sits in the top ten.

Sequencing was carried out using blood. The sequence derives from a woman aged 18-35 years in good health. The V and J genes are TRBV7-9 and TRBJ2-3; D uncertain. CDR3 amino acids: CASSLVGFAEQYF. The CDR3 nucleotides read TGTGCCAGCAGCTTAGTAGGGTTTGCCGAGCAGTATTTT.